Below are 20 T cell receptor beta chains sequenced from a single sample in a study of radiation and T cells in renal cell carcinoma. Indicated time point: blood 4 weeks post-SBRT, at nephrectomy. Treatment described: 15 Gy SBRT to primary tumor, nephrectomy 4 weeks later. Profiled with immunoSEQ multiplex PCR; TCRdb holds only in-frame clones, not every one. The table includes approximately 90,000 clones, about 85% detected once. Sequences were derived from blood, sampled from a patient whose treatment included radiotherapy and nephrectomy. These receptors all come from a man aged 50 or older with renal cell carcinoma.

This chain uses TRBV27 with TRBJ1-5, with TRBD1 identical over 7 bases. CDR1 is MNHEY, CDR2 SMNVEV, per germline (reference sequence). With 4 bases clipped from V and 2 bases from J, the junction kept 2 bases outside the gene matches. This CDR3 contains 14 residues. CDR3 bases: TGTGCCAGCAGTTACGGACAGGGCAATCAGCCCCAGCATTTT. Its translation is CASSYGQGNQPQHF.

This clone was observed a single time. CDR3 nucleotides: TGTGCCAGCAGCTCGACACGAGCCACCGGGGAGCTGTTTTTT. Translating it yields CASSSTRATGELFF. The chain has TRBV7-6 and TRBJ2-2; D uncertain. The germline gives CDR1 SGHVS, CDR2 FNYEAQ. The V end was cut by 4 bases, the J end by 4 bases, with 10 bases between. This CDR3 has 14 amino acids.

The chain links TRBV5-1 to TRBJ2-7; D is perhaps TRBD1 (6 bases). The CDR3 sequence is 14 residues long. The V gene's germline CDR1 is SGHRS and CDR2 YFSETQ. Trimming stripped 0 bases from V and 3 bases from J, with 10 bases between. The CDR3 is CASSLDRVFYEQYF. The CDR3 region has the DNA TGCGCCAGCAGCTTGGACAGGGTCTTCTACGAGCAGTACTTC. The full variable domain, in which reference TRBV5-1 and TRBJ2-7 provide the parts outside the CDR3, is KAGVTQTPRYLIKTRGQQVTLSCSPISGHRSVSWYQQTPGQGLQFLFEYFSETQRNKGNFPGRFSGRQFSNSRSEMNVSTLELGDSALYLCASSLDRVFYEQYFGPGTRLTVT.

A word on this clone: Additional DNA sequences in this sample encode the identical CDR3. The J gene is TRBJ1-2, the V gene TRBV15; no clear D gene. Trimming shortened V by 3 bases and J by 1 base, and 3 bases separated the two germline ends. Germline V lookup: CDR1 LNHNV, CDR2 YYDKDF (reference sequence). CDR3 size: 12 residues. As DNA, the CDR3 is TGTGCCACCAGCAGGGTTAACTATGGCTACACCTTC. It codes for CATSRVNYGYTF.

This clone was found a few times. The chain employs TRBV5-1 and TRBJ1-2, with 8 bases aligning to TRBD1. With V trimmed by 3 bases and J by 4 bases, 8 bases remained unmatched. Germline CDR1 reads SGHRS; CDR2 reads YFSETQ. The CDR3 is 15 amino acids. In DNA form, the CDR3 reads TGCGCCAGCAGCTCCTCCTCAGGGGGCAGCTATGGCTACACCTTC. This translates into CASSSSSGGSYGYTF.

This sequence joins TRBV7-3 and TRBJ2-2; D may be TRBD1 (6 bases). The germline gives CDR1 SGHTA, CDR2 FQGTGA. The CDR3 consists of 16 residues. Trimming removed 2 bases at V and 3 bases at J, with 13 bases between. CDR3 loop: CASSLSQGPDTGELFF. Written as DNA, the CDR3 is TGTGCCAGCAGCTTATCACAGGGCCCGGACACCGGGGAGCTGTTTTTT.

Comment on this clone: Given a much more abundant clone one base away, this may be a read error. The CDR3 DNA follows: TGTGCCAGTGGGAACACTGAAGCTTTCTTT. This gives the protein CASGNTEAFF. The chain is built from TRBV19 and TRBJ1-1; no definite D call. This CDR3 contains 10 residues. Trimming pared 8 bases from V and 1 base from J, leaving 2 bases between. CDR1 is LNHDA and CDR2 is SQIVND in the germline V gene (reference sequence).

V and J are TRBV2 and TRBJ2-1; D gene unclear. The CDR3 is 11 amino acids. V was clipped by 4 bases and J by 10 bases, with 8 bases between them. Germline-derived CDR1 and CDR2 are SNHLY and FYNNEI. The CDR3 loop reads CASSVPGEQFF. The CDR3 DNA is TGTGCCAGCAGTGTTCCGGGCGAGCAGTTCTTC.

J is TRBJ2-7 and V is TRBV29-1; 8 positions agree with TRBD2. CDR1 is SQVTM and CDR2 is ANQGSEA in the germline V gene. The CDR3 covers 13 residues. With 2 bases clipped from V and 5 bases from J, the junction kept 5 bases outside the gene matches. CDR3 in amino acids: CSVEPSGGNEQYF. CDR3 coding DNA: TGCAGCGTTGAACCAAGCGGGGGTAACGAGCAGTACTTC.

This clone occurred a few times. In the same sample, other DNA sequences code for this CDR3. This chain joins TRBV11-2 and TRBJ2-3; D remains unclear. V lost 2 bases, J lost 3 bases, and 3 bases lay in between. The CDR3 totals 12 residues. Germline values: CDR1 SGHAT, CDR2 FQNNGV. In nucleotides, the CDR3 is TGTGCCAGCAGCTTACGAACAGATACGCAGTATTTT. Translation: CASSLRTDTQYF.

V and J are TRBV16 and TRBJ2-7; unclear D gene. With 3 bases removed from V and 7 bases from J, the gap between germline ends came to 13 bases. Looked up from germline, CDR1 is KGHSY and CDR2 is FQNENV. The CDR3 has 13 amino acids. CDR3 DNA: TGTGCCAGCAGCCATACCCCTGAAGAAGAGCAGTACTTC. Its translation: CASSHTPEEEQYF.

This chain connects TRBV6-5 to TRBJ2-1; TRBD2 matches at 10 bases. Germline loops: CDR1 MNHEY, CDR2 SVGAGI. The CDR3 totals 15 residues. Trimming removed 6 bases from V and 2 bases from J; junction bases left unmatched: 4. The CDR3 nucleotides read TGTGCCAGCAGCTACGGACTAGCGGCCTACAATGAGCAGTTCTTC. This gives the protein CASSYGLAAYNEQFF.

The chain links TRBV6-5 to TRBJ2-7; 9 bases align to TRBD1. The J segment lost 5 bases and the V segment lost 2 bases, leaving 7 bases of the junction unmatched. The V gene's germline CDR1 is MNHEY and CDR2 SVGAGI. This CDR3 spans 15 amino acids. CDR3 sequence reads: CASSYRGTGGDEQYF. DNA for the CDR3: TGTGCCAGCAGTTACAGAGGAACAGGGGGCGACGAGCAGTACTTC.

This clone was seen a single time. The chain couples TRBV19 to TRBJ1-5, with D perhaps TRBD1 (6 bases). This CDR3 spans 13 amino acids. Trimming cost V 9 bases and J 12 bases, with 21 bases left between them. Germline V gene lookup returns CDR1 LNHDA and CDR2 SQIVND (reference sequence). The CDR3 region has the DNA TGTGCCAGCGCAGCCGGGGCGGACAGTTTCCAGCATTTT. Translating gives CASAAGADSFQHF.

V and J are TRBV6-5 and TRBJ1-5; 8 nucleotides align to TRBD1. J lost 4 bases, V lost 5 bases, and 7 bases had no gene match. CDR1 and CDR2 (germline): MNHEY, SVGAGI. The CDR3 is 15 amino acids. The CDR3 DNA follows: TGTGCCAGCAGTAAGCGGACAGGGTTAAATCAGCCCCAGCATTTT. Its protein is CASSKRTGLNQPQHF.

The chain is built from TRBV6-5 and TRBJ2-2; D is undetermined. The CDR3 is 15 residues long. Germline lookup yields CDR1 MNHEY and CDR2 SVGAGI. Trimming took 2 bases from V and 0 from J, leaving 7 bases between them. The DNA of the CDR3 is TGTGCCAGCAGTTACGGGGTATCGAACACCGGGGAGCTGTTTTTT. It codes for CASSYGVSNTGELFF.

J is TRBJ2-2 and V is TRBV5-4; D is unresolved. Germline V gene sequence: CDR1 SGHNT, CDR2 YYREEE (reference sequence). V gave up 5 bases and J gave up 9 bases, with 8 bases separating them. This CDR3 contains 11 residues. CDR3: CASRANRELFF. CDR3 bases: TGTGCCAGCAGGGCAAACAGGGAGCTGTTTTTT.

This clone was detected only a few times. The genes are TRBV30 and TRBJ1-4, with 9 bases fitting TRBD1. There are 14 residues in the CDR3. J was trimmed by 6 bases and V by 4 bases; bases with no gene match: 6. Germline CDR1 is GTSNPN and CDR2 is SVGIG (reference sequence). The CDR3 loop is CAWKDRGYDEKLFF. Written as DNA, the CDR3 is TGTGCCTGGAAGGACAGGGGCTACGATGAAAAACTGTTTTTT.

This clone was seen a handful of times. The V and J genes are TRBV4-3 and TRBJ1-2, with D perhaps TRBD1 (6 bases). Trimming shortened V by 4 bases and J by 7 bases, and 16 bases separated the two germline ends. Germline CDR1 reads LGHNA; CDR2 reads YSLEER. The CDR3 spans 14 residues. CDR3 sequence reads: CASSPTFSGAGYTF. The CDR3 DNA sequence: TGCGCCAGCAGCCCGACCTTCTCAGGGGCTGGCTACACCTTC.

The chain uses TRBV6-5 and TRBJ2-7, with a weak D call TRBD2 (5 bases). CDR1 MNHEY and CDR2 SVGAGI come from the germline V gene. The length of the CDR3 is 14 residues. V was pared by 0 bases and J by 1 base, with 7 bases between. The CDR3 here is CASSYSRGSYEQYF. CDR3 sequence (DNA): TGTGCCAGCAGTTACTCACGGGGATCCTACGAGCAGTACTTC.